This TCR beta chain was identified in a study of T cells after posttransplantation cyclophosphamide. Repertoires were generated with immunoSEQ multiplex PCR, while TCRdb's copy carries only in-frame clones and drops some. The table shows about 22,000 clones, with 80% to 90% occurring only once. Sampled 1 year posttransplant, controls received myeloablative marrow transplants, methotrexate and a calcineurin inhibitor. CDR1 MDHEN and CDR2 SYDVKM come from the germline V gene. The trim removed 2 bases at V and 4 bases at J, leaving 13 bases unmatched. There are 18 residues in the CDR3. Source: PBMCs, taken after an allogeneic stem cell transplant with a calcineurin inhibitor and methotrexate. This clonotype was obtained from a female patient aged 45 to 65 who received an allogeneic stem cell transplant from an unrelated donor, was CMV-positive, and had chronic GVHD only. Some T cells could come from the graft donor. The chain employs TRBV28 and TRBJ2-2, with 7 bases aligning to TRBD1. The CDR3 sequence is CASSLAVGGQLSTGELFF. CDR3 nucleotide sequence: TGTGCCAGCAGTTTAGCGGTAGGGGGCCAATTATCCACCGGGGAGCTGTTTTTT.